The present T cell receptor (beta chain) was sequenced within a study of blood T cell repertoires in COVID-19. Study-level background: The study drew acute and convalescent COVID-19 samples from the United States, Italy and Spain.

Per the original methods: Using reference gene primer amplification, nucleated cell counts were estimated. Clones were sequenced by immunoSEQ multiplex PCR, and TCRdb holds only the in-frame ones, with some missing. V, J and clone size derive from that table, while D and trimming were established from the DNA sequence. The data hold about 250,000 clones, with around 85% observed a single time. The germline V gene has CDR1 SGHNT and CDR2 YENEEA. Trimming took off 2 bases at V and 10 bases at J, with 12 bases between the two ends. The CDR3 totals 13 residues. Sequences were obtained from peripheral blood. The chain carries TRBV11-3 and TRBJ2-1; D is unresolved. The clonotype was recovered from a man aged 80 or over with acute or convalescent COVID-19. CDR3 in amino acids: CASSLIPIEEQFF. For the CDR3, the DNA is TGTGCCAGCAGCTTAATTCCGATTGAGGAGCAGTTCTTC.